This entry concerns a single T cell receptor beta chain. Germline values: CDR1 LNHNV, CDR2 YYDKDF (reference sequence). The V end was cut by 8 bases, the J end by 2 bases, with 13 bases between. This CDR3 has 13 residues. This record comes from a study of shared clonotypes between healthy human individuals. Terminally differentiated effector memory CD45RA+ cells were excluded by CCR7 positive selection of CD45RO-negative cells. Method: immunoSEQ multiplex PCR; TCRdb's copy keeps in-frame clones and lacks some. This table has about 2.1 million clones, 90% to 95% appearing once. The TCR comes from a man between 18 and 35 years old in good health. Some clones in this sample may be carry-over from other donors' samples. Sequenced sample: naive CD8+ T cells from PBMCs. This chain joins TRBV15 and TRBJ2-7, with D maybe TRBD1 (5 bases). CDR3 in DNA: TGTGCCACCCAAATGGCAGGGACCTACGAGCAGTACTTC. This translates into CATQMAGTYEQYF.